Listed here are 16 T cell receptor beta chains from one sample, sequenced in a study of blood T cells in healthy people across ages. A second about 7 to 11 cycle PCR used barcoded and J-beta primers. TCRdb itself ran the 5' RACE reads through MiXCR, one entry per CDR3 protein. The data show about 1,000,000 distinct CDR3 sequences, 40% to 55% seen once. Sample: blood. The receptor set was obtained from a woman in her fifties or sixties in good health.

This sequence joins TRBV29-1 and TRBJ1-1, with no clear D. V dropped 4 bases and J dropped 1 base, with 10 bases sitting between them. Germline V gene sequence: CDR1 SQVTM, CDR2 ANQGSEA. CDR3 length equals 13 residues. CDR3 amino acids: CSVVRAKNTEAFF. CDR3 nucleotides: TGCAGCGTTGTGCGGGCCAAGAACACTGAAGCTTTCTTT.

This clonotype occurred a few times. V usage is TRBV20-1 and J usage is TRBJ2-7; 9 bases line up with TRBD2. In germline, CDR1 is DFQATT, CDR2 SNEGSKA (reference sequence). CDR3 size: 15 residues. Trimming removed 0 bases from V and 6 bases from J; junction bases left unmatched: 9. As DNA, the CDR3 is TGCAGTGCTAGAGAAGGTAGCGGGAGACGATCCGAGCAGTACTTC. Its translation is CSAREGSGRRSEQYF.

This clonotype was picked up a small number of times. This CDR3 reads CSASGRGSYEQYF. The CDR3 DNA reads TGCAGTGCTAGCGGGAGAGGATCCTACGAGCAGTACTTC. The chain has TRBV20-1 and TRBJ2-7; possible D gene TRBD2, 6 bases. With 3 bases removed from V and 1 base from J, the gap between germline ends came to 10 bases. From germline, CDR1 is DFQATT and CDR2 SNEGSKA (reference sequence). The CDR3 covers 13 residues.

J is TRBJ2-7 and V is TRBV5-1; D gene uncertain. CDR3 size: 14 residues. V lost 0 bases and J 5 bases, leaving 12 bases between the germline ends. CDR1 is SGHRS, CDR2 YFSETQ, per germline. CDR3 sequence (DNA): TGCGCCAGCAGCTTGGATACAGTAGCCCACGAGCAGTACTTC. Its translation is CASSLDTVAHEQYF.

This clonotype was counted at least ten times. The genes are TRBV18 and TRBJ2-5; a weak D match, TRBD2 (5 bases). The CDR3 contains 13 residues. In germline, CDR1 is KGHSH, CDR2 LQKENI. V lost 3 bases, J lost 5 bases, and 10 bases lay in between. CDR3 DNA: TGTGCCAGCTCACCGGGTCAGCGGGAGACCCAGTACTTC. Its translation: CASSPGQRETQYF.

The rearrangement joins TRBV27 to TRBJ2-5; 7 bases line up with TRBD2. The CDR3 runs to 15 residues. Germline values: CDR1 MNHEY, CDR2 SMNVEV (reference sequence). After removal of 5 bases from V and 3 bases from J, the junction contained 9 bases not matched to a gene. The CDR3 DNA sequence: TGTGCCAGCAGTCTCAGCGGGGACTATGAAGAGACCCAGTACTTC. Translating it yields CASSLSGDYEETQYF.

CDR3 in amino acids: CASSLAFNGPYEQYF. The CDR3 DNA sequence: TGCGCCAGCAGCTTGGCCTTCAACGGACCCTACGAGCAGTACTTC. V is TRBV5-1 and J is TRBJ2-7; D remains unclear. The CDR3 consists of 15 residues. Germline V gives CDR1 SGHRS, CDR2 YFSETQ. V gave up 0 bases and J gave up 2 bases, with 12 bases separating them. Using reference TRBV5-1 and TRBJ2-7 for the parts outside the CDR3, the full variable domain is KAGVTQTPRYLIKTRGQQVTLSCSPISGHRSVSWYQQTPGQGLQFLFEYFSETQRNKGNFPGRFSGRQFSNSRSEMNVSTLELGDSALYLCASSLAFNGPYEQYFGPGTRLTVT.

The chain couples TRBV28 to TRBJ2-7; either TRBD1 or TRBD2 may supply D (6 bases each). The CDR3 spans 16 residues. Per germline, CDR1 MDHEN and CDR2 SYDVKM. Trimming removed 5 bases at V and 0 bases at J, with 17 bases between. The CDR3 DNA follows: TGTGCCAGCAGTCCGGGGGCGGGATTAAGCTCCTACGAGCAGTACTTC. Translated: CASSPGAGLSSYEQYF. The variable domain in full, completed from reference TRBV28 and TRBJ2-7, reads DVKVTQSSRYLVKRTGEKVFLECVQDMDHENMFWYRQDPGLGLRLIYFSYDVKMKEKGDIPEGYSVSREKKERFSLILESASTNQTSMYLCASSPGAGLSSYEQYFGPGTRLTVT.

The rearrangement uses TRBV2 and TRBJ2-5; 9 bases are shared with TRBD1. The DNA end favors TRBJ2-7, so the J call may be wrong. Germline V gene data show CDR1 as SNHLY and CDR2 as FYNNEI. The CDR3 is 14 residues long. In DNA, the CDR3 is TGTGCCAGCAGGGCCGGGACAGGGACCTACGAGCAGTACTTC. It codes for CASRAGTGTYEQYF.

V and J are TRBV20-1 and TRBJ2-5; D may be TRBD2 (6 bases). The V gene's germline CDR1 is DFQATT and CDR2 SNEGSKA (reference sequence). This CDR3 contains 14 residues. The germline V and J ends were trimmed by 3 bases and 5 bases, with 16 bases remaining between them. DNA for the CDR3: TGCAGTGCTAGCATCGGGAGTGGTAAGGAGACCCAGTACTTC. This encodes CSASIGSGKETQYF.

This clonotype has just a few counts. This chain uses TRBV7-6 with TRBJ2-7; D unclear. The length of the CDR3 is 14 residues. Germline CDR1 and CDR2: SGHVS and FNYEAQ. Between the trimmed V and J ends, which lost 5 bases and 0 bases, there was a span of 11 bases. The CDR3 spells CASSRGISSYEQYF. CDR3 coding DNA: TGTGCCAGCAGCCGTGGCATTAGCTCCTACGAGCAGTACTTC.

The chain's CDR3 is CASSLPNRGRNNEQFF. The CDR3 DNA reads TGTGCCAGCAGTTTACCGAACCGCGGGAGAAACAATGAGCAGTTCTTC. The chain recombines TRBV27 with TRBJ2-1, with 7 positions matching TRBD2. The CDR3 has 16 amino acids. The germline CDR1 and CDR2 sequences are MNHEY and SMNVEV (reference sequence). With 2 bases clipped from V and 5 bases from J, the junction kept 9 bases outside the gene matches.

The V and J genes are TRBV7-9 and TRBJ2-3; maybe TRBD2 (6 bases). The CDR3 runs 14 residues. Germline V lookup: CDR1 SEHNR, CDR2 FQNEAQ (reference sequence). V was cut by 3 bases and J by 4 bases, with 11 bases left in between. CDR3 DNA sequence: TGTGCCAGCAGCTTCAGCAGGGAGGCAGATACGCAGTATTTT. Its protein product is CASSFSREADTQYF.

This clonotype was counted only a few times. The chain is built from TRBV7-9 and TRBJ2-1; TRBD2 aligns across 7 bases. This CDR3 contains 15 residues. Germline CDR1 and CDR2: SEHNR and FQNEAQ (reference sequence). J lost 6 bases, V lost 3 bases, and 8 bases had no gene match. The CDR3 sequence is CASSLGSGTLNEQFF. In DNA, the CDR3 is TGTGCCAGCAGCTTGGGAAGCGGGACTCTCAATGAGCAGTTCTTC.

This clonotype was picked up one time. The genes are TRBV7-3 and TRBJ2-1; D uncertain. Germline V lookup: CDR1 SGHTA, CDR2 FQGTGA. This CDR3 is 15 amino acids long. The V gene lost 1 base and the J gene lost 6 bases, with 13 bases spanning the gap. CDR3 DNA: TGTGCCAGCAGCTTAAATAACCATCGAAGCAATGAGCAGTTCTTC. This codes for CASSLNNHRSNEQFF. Based on the CDR3 plus reference TRBV7-3 and TRBJ2-1, the full variable domain is GAGVSQTPSNKVTEKGKYVELRCDPISGHTALYWYRQSLGQGPEFLIYFQGTGAADDSGLPNDRFFAVRPEGSVSTLKIQRTERGDSAVYLCASSLNNHRSNEQFFGPGTRLTVL.

In its sample, this clonotype was seen a few times. The chain couples TRBV7-2 to TRBJ2-7; no firm D call. The CDR3 spans 11 residues. Deletions cut 5 bases from V and 4 bases from J, with 6 bases between. Germline CDR1 reads SGHTA; CDR2 reads FQGNSA. The CDR3 loop is CASSNEYEQYF. CDR3 nucleotides: TGTGCCAGCAGCAACGAGTACGAGCAGTACTTC. Supplemented by reference TRBV7-2 and TRBJ2-7, the full variable domain reads GAGVSQSPSNKVTEKGKDVELRCDPISGHTALYWYRQSLGQGLEFLIYFQGNSAPDKSGLPSDRFSAERTGGSVSTLTIQRTQQEDSAVYLCASSNEYEQYFGPGTRLTVT.